A single sample is the source of the 10 T cell receptor beta chains below, sequenced in a study of OX40 agonist ivuxolimab in advanced cancers. The protocol used for the library was the immunoSEQ multiplex PCR assay. The clones in this table, taken by TCRdb from immuneACCESS, are in-frame only. Not every clone is retained; where verified, under half of the shortfall comes from an unresolved V gene, and the cause of the rest is unknown. The sample yields around 50,000 clones; roughly 80% were counted once. The ten biggest clones cover around 2.7% of the sample. Sequenced material: CD4+ or CD8+ T cells sorted from blood, taken in a trial of the OX40 agonist ivuxolimab. These TCRs come from an adult with an advanced solid tumor such as melanoma, head and neck, liver or kidney cancer.

In the case of this clone: Other DNA sequences in the same sample also yield this CDR3. CDR3 protein: CASSRGSGSNQPQHF. The CDR3 nucleotides are TGTGCCAGCAGCCGAGGTTCTGGTAGCAATCAGCCCCAGCATTTT. The gene calls are TRBV9 and TRBJ1-5; D is undetermined. The length of the CDR3 is 15 residues. V lost 4 bases and J 0 bases, leaving 11 bases between the germline ends. Germline CDR1 and CDR2: SGDLS and YYNGEE.

V usage is TRBV10-1 and J usage is TRBJ1-1; D unclear. The CDR3 length is 13 residues. V was cut by 7 bases and J by 1 base, with 10 bases left in between. Germline CDR1 WNHNN, CDR2 SYGVQD (reference sequence). CDR3 nucleotides: TGCGCCAGCACGCAGGAAAAGAACACTGAAGCTTTCTTT. Residues: CASTQEKNTEAFF.

Notes on this clone: Distinct nucleotide sequences in the sample also encode this CDR3. V usage is TRBV6-7 and J usage is TRBJ2-3; 8 nucleotides line up with TRBD1. TRBV6-7 is annotated as an ORF whose role is uncertain. V shed 6 bases, J shed 3 bases, and the junction held 14 bases outside the gene matches. The CDR3 has 17 amino acids. CDR3 nucleotide sequence: TGTGCCAGCAGCTATAGGACAGGGACGGAGCGGACAGATACGCAGTATTTT. Encoded protein: CASSYRTGTERTDTQYF.

This chain connects TRBV6-5 to TRBJ2-1; D unclear. Trimming removed 10 bases from V and 2 bases from J, with 12 bases in between. This CDR3 comprises 13 residues. The germline V gene encodes CDR1 MNHEY and CDR2 SVGAGI. The CDR3, as DNA: TGTGCCACCACAGCCCGTACCTACAATGAGCAGTTCTTC. Residues: CATTARTYNEQFF.

V is TRBV5-4 and J is TRBJ2-3; 10 nucleotides match TRBD2. CDR3 length: 14 amino acids. Germline V lookup: CDR1 SGHNT, CDR2 YYREEE (reference sequence). V gave up 0 bases and J gave up 5 bases; unmatched junction bases: 0. CDR3 bases: TGTGCCAGCAGCTTGGGACTAGCGGGAGATACGCAGTATTTT. It yields the protein CASSLGLAGDTQYF.

The DNA of the CDR3 is TGTGCCAGCAGCCAAGGACCTACTACCGGGACTAGCGCCTACGAGCAGTACTTC. Its protein is CASSQGPTTGTSAYEQYF. This rearrangement joins TRBV5-8 to TRBJ2-7, with 10 bases aligning to TRBD2. Germline V gene sequence: CDR1 SGHTS, CDR2 YDEGEE. The J segment lost 2 bases and the V segment lost 4 bases, leaving 15 bases of the junction unmatched. CDR3 length: 18 amino acids. The variable domain in full, with the rest retrieved from reference TRBV5-8 and TRBJ2-7, is EAGVTQSPTHLIKTRGQQATLRCSPISGHTSVYWYQQALGLGLQFLLWYDEGEERNRGNFPPRFSGRQFPNYSSELNVNALELEDSALYLCASSQGPTTGTSAYEQYFGPGTRLTVT.

V and J are TRBV6-1 and TRBJ2-3; D gene uncertain. The CDR3 is made up of 15 amino acids. CDR1 MNHNS and CDR2 SASEGT come from the germline V gene. Trimming took 8 bases from V and 2 from J, leaving 17 bases between them. In DNA form, the CDR3 reads TGTGCCAGCTCGGGTGCCAGGAGTCACACAGATACGCAGTATTTT. This gives the protein CASSGARSHTDTQYF.

The rearrangement uses TRBV19 and TRBJ2-3; no reliable D call. Germline assignment: CDR1 LNHDA and CDR2 SQIVND (reference sequence). The CDR3 has 12 amino acids. V shed 4 bases and J shed 10 bases, with 12 bases lying between them. The CDR3 nucleotides read TGTGCCAGTAGTACCCGATCGTTAGCGCAGTATTTT. This codes for CASSTRSLAQYF.

This clone was seen a single time. Distinct nucleotide sequences in the sample also encode this CDR3. V is TRBV5-1 and J is TRBJ1-2; no reliable D call. The V gene lost 0 bases and the J gene lost 0 bases, with 9 bases spanning the gap. The germline CDR1 and CDR2 sequences are SGHRS and YFSETQ. CDR3 length equals 15 residues. The CDR3 DNA sequence: TGCGCCAGCAGCTTGGGTCTCGGAGCTAACTATGGCTACACCTTC. Protein sequence: CASSLGLGANYGYTF.

The rearrangement links TRBV29-1 to TRBJ2-5; 9 bases map to TRBD1. With V trimmed by 5 bases and J by 2 bases, 6 bases remained unmatched. The CDR3 is 14 amino acids. CDR1 and CDR2 (germline): SQVTM, ANQGSEA. CDR3 loop: CSVMGTGKQETQYF. CDR3 nucleotides: TGCAGCGTTATGGGGACAGGGAAACAAGAGACCCAGTACTTC.